Below are 6 T cell receptor beta chains sequenced from a single sample in a study of cytomegalovirus exposure and HLA in healthy donors. Sequencing used immunoSEQ multiplex PCR; TCRdb keeps in-frame clones, though not all of them. Of about 180,000 clones listed, around 84% are singletons. Material: PBMCs. The receptors were sampled from a man aged 18 to 30 in good health and CMV-seropositive.

This chain links TRBV5-1 with TRBJ2-1; D is unclear. Looked up from germline, CDR1 is SGHRS and CDR2 is YFSETQ. The CDR3 consists of 12 residues. V shed 4 bases and J shed 3 bases, with 5 bases lying between them. CDR3 amino acids: CASSPGYNEQFF. Here the CDR3 DNA reads TGCGCCAGCAGCCCGGGCTACAATGAGCAGTTCTTC.

CDR3: CASSRSGENYGYTF. CDR3 sequence (DNA): TGTGCCAGCAGCAGAAGCGGGGAGAACTATGGCTACACCTTC. The chain links TRBV7-2 to TRBJ1-2; D unresolved. Germline assignment: CDR1 SGHTA and CDR2 FQGNSA. Between the trimmed V and J ends, which lost 5 bases and 2 bases, there was a span of 12 bases. The CDR3 length is 14 residues. Full variable domain (rest looked up from reference TRBV7-2 and TRBJ1-2): GAGVSQSPSNKVTEKGKDVELRCDPISGHTALYWYRQSLGQGLEFLIYFQGNSAPDKSGLPSDRFSAERTGGSVSTLTIQRTQQEDSAVYLCASSRSGENYGYTFGSGTRLTVV.

V gene TRBV2 combines with J gene TRBJ2-7; TRBD2 matches at 11 bases. The CDR3 is 15 amino acids. The germline CDR1 and CDR2 sequences are SNHLY and FYNNEI. With V trimmed by 5 bases and J by 0 bases, 3 bases remained unmatched. CDR3 region: CASSSSGGTSYEQYF. The CDR3 nucleotides read TGTGCCAGCAGTTCTAGCGGGGGGACCTCCTACGAGCAGTACTTC. Full variable domain (missing parts from reference TRBV2 and TRBJ2-7): EPEVTQTPSHQVTQMGQEVILRCVPISNHLYFYWYRQILGQKVEFLVSFYNNEISEKSEIFDDQFSVERPDGSNFTLKIRSTKLEDSAMYFCASSSSGGTSYEQYFGPGTRLTVT.

The chain joins TRBV10-3 to TRBJ2-5; 11 positions agree with TRBD2. Germline V lookup: CDR1 ENHRY, CDR2 SYGVKD. The CDR3 has 14 amino acids. The V segment lost 5 bases and the J segment 5 bases; nucleotides outside the gene matches: 4. The CDR3 nucleotides read TGTGCCATCAGTCTAGCGGGAGGTGCTGAGACCCAGTACTTC. Translating gives CAISLAGGAETQYF.

The chain employs TRBV6-1 and TRBJ2-1, with TRBD1 as a possible D gene (5 bases). CDR3 length: 13 amino acids. CDR1 and CDR2 from the germline V gene are MNHNS and SASEGT. With 5 bases removed from V and 9 bases from J, the gap between germline ends came to 14 bases. In DNA form, the CDR3 reads TGTGCCAGCAGTACCGAGCAGGGTAGTGAGCAGTTCTTC. This sequence encodes CASSTEQGSEQFF.

CDR3 nucleotide sequence: TGCGCCAGCAGACAAGGAGCGGGAGGAGGCTCCGATACGCAGTATTTT. Translating it yields CASRQGAGGGSDTQYF. The chain joins TRBV5-1 to TRBJ2-3; 9 bases align to TRBD2. The CDR3 spans 16 residues. Trimming took 5 bases from V and 6 from J; bases not matched to a gene: 13. The germline V gene has CDR1 SGHRS and CDR2 YFSETQ.